This T cell receptor (beta chain) was obtained from a study of human T cells and chemical hapten exposure. Study information: There were weekly diphenylcyclopropenone doses to the scalp for patients throughout the roughly 25-week study. The patients were mostly female; they had alopecia areata, totalis or universalis.

TCRdb re-analysed the RACE reads in MiXCR, keeping a single row per CDR3 protein. Here the sample spans about 360,000 distinct CDR3 sequences, under 8% being singletons. Findings and caveats of the study: Expanded TCRs made up significantly more big CDR3 similarity clusters than controls did.

Time point noted: patch test 1, 2 weeks after DPC sensitization. The treatment denotes: therapeutic diphenylcyclopropenone sensitization with weekly scalp DPC. Unfractionated whole blood was the source from which total RNA was extracted. This clonotype has a handful of counts. What it binds is unknown. The source material was whole blood, sampled in connection with sensitization to the hapten diphenylcyclopropenone (DPC). The sequence was obtained from a young woman with alopecia areata. Some clones in this sample may be carry-over from other donors' samples.

The CDR3 DNA is TGCAGCGTGGTTTCTGGACAGGGGGCCACTGAAGCTTTCTTT. Amino acids: CSVVSGQGATEAFF. This rearrangement joins TRBV29-1 to TRBJ1-1; 11 bases are a match to TRBD1. The CDR3 consists of 14 residues. CDR1 is SQVTM and CDR2 is ANQGSEA in the germline V gene. J was trimmed by 4 bases and V by 6 bases; bases with no gene match: 7.